This TCR beta chain derives from a study of response to subunit inactivated influenza vaccine. Study conclusions and caveats: T cells newly recruited by each seasonal influenza vaccination are few, the authors suggested.

TCRdb analysed the RT-PCR reads with MiXCR anew, one entry per CDR3 protein. The sample gives roughly 700,000 distinct CDR3 sequences, approximately 15% of which show up once; more than 9% is in the top ten. For this clonotype: The target antigen is unknown.

This CDR3 comprises 12 residues. Germline V gene lookup returns CDR1 DFQATT and CDR2 SNEGSKA (reference sequence). Deletions cut 3 bases from V and 3 bases from J, with 9 bases between. The source material was PBMCs from blood, sampled roughly 13 days after vaccination. The receptor's source is a man aged 50 or older who received an inactivated influenza vaccine. The chain uses TRBV20-1 and TRBJ2-7; tentatively, D is TRBD1 (6 bases). CDR3 protein: CSARGAVYEQYF. In nucleotides, the CDR3 is TGCAGTGCTAGGGGGGCAGTCTACGAGCAGTACTTC.